A single sample is the source of the 11 T cell receptor beta chains below, sequenced in a study of graft-versus-host responses after intestinal transplantation. TCRdb's copy holds only in-frame clones and misses some; the assay was immunoSEQ multiplex PCR. The profile shows 73,000 or so clones, around 91% of them singletons. Their antigens remain unidentified. The sample consisted of unstimulated CD8+ T cells sorted from spleen or lymph node cells, taken before transplant. These receptors were collected from a human donor who was the organ donor for an intestinal transplant.

V and J are TRBV6-4 and TRBJ2-2; D not resolved. The V end lost 3 bases, the J end lost 3 bases, and 8 bases lay between the germline ends. Per germline, CDR1 MRHNA and CDR2 SNTAGT. CDR3 size: 14 residues. Here the CDR3 DNA reads TGTGCCAGCAGTGATGCGCGAGACACCGGGGAGCTGTTTTTT. Its translation: CASSDARDTGELFF.

V is TRBV6-5 and J is TRBJ2-7; D is possibly TRBD2 (6 bases). The V end was cut by 4 bases, the J end by 8 bases, with 18 bases between. The CDR3 is 14 residues long. Per germline, CDR1 MNHEY and CDR2 SVGAGI. CDR3 nucleotide sequence: TGTGCCAGCAGTTCGGGAGACCCCTACGATAAGCAGTACGTC. It specifies CASSSGDPYDKQYV.

The chain uses TRBV6-6 and TRBJ1-2; D is uncertain. The germline CDR1 and CDR2 sequences are MNHNY and SVGAGI (reference sequence). The CDR3 totals 16 residues. V was trimmed by 5 bases and J by 0 bases, leaving 16 bases between them. The CDR3 reads CASSPYSPPSNYGYTF. CDR3 sequence (DNA): TGTGCCAGCAGTCCTTACTCCCCTCCATCTAACTATGGCTACACCTTC.

This chain uses TRBV28 with TRBJ2-5; D is unresolved. V was shortened by 5 bases and J by 2 bases, with 6 bases between the two germline ends. This CDR3 contains 12 residues. Germline V gene sequence: CDR1 MDHEN, CDR2 SYDVKM. The DNA of the CDR3 is TGTGCCAGCAGTAGAGTACAAGAGACCCAGTACTTC. The encoded protein is CASSRVQETQYF.

This clone has just one count. The gene calls are TRBV10-3 and TRBJ1-4, with no clear D. Germline assignment: CDR1 ENHRY and CDR2 SYGVKD. Trimming took off 2 bases at V and 0 bases at J, with 7 bases between the two ends. The CDR3 has 15 residues. CDR3 sequence: CAISEGAATNEKLFF. The CDR3 DNA is TGTGCCATCAGTGAGGGAGCTGCAACTAATGAAAAACTGTTTTTT.

This chain connects TRBV11-2 to TRBJ1-4; a possible D gene is TRBD1 (6 bases). Trimming removed 7 bases at V and 13 bases at J, with 16 bases between. CDR3 length: 12 residues. Germline CDR1 SGHAT, CDR2 FQNNGV. The CDR3 region is CASNLLRGRLFF. The CDR3 DNA sequence: TGTGCCAGCAACTTGCTAAGGGGGAGACTGTTTTTT.

This clone was counted once. This sample includes further DNA sequences coding for the same CDR3. The V and J genes are TRBV28 and TRBJ1-1; a weak D match, TRBD1 (5 bases). CDR1 is MDHEN, CDR2 SYDVKM, per germline. The ends were cut back, 1 base at V and 4 bases at J, with 10 bases in the middle. The CDR3 runs to 14 residues. The CDR3 loop is CASSLSGQGTEAFF. For the CDR3, the DNA is TGTGCCAGCAGTTTATCGGGCCAGGGCACTGAAGCTTTCTTT.

This clone was counted a single time. V usage is TRBV28 and J usage is TRBJ2-1; possible D gene TRBD2, 7 bases. Per germline, CDR1 MDHEN and CDR2 SYDVKM. V was cut by 11 bases and J by 5 bases, with 19 bases left in between. This CDR3 is 14 amino acids long. The DNA of the CDR3 is TGTGCCTGTACGAGGGGGGGCACCCACAATGAGCAGTTCTTC. The encoded protein is CACTRGGTHNEQFF.

V usage is TRBV2 and J usage is TRBJ1-5, with 12 bases that match TRBD1. This CDR3 is 17 amino acids long. Germline CDR1 is SNHLY and CDR2 is FYNNEI. J was trimmed by 5 bases and V by 3 bases; bases with no gene match: 8. CDR3: CASSEGTGGFWDQPQHF. The CDR3 DNA follows: TGTGCCAGCAGTGAGGGGACAGGGGGCTTTTGGGATCAGCCCCAGCATTTT.

This clone has only a few counts. This chain joins TRBV6-6 and TRBJ2-1, with 7 bases lining up with TRBD2. The CDR3 is 15 residues long. V lost 0 bases, J lost 4 bases, and 3 bases stayed unmatched. The germline V gene encodes CDR1 MNHNY and CDR2 SVGAGI (reference sequence). The chain's CDR3 is CASSYSGLDYNEQFF. The CDR3 region has the DNA TGTGCCAGCAGTTACTCTGGACTAGATTACAATGAGCAGTTCTTC.

V gene TRBV5-4 combines with J gene TRBJ1-1; D is possibly TRBD1 (5 bases). Trimming stripped 3 bases from V and 0 bases from J, with 6 bases between. Germline CDR1 reads SGHNT; CDR2 reads YYREEE (reference sequence). The CDR3 has 13 amino acids. This chain's CDR3 is CASSWGVNTEAFF. CDR3 nucleotide sequence: TGTGCCAGCAGCTGGGGGGTGAACACTGAAGCTTTCTTT.